The 26 T cell receptor beta chains below all came from one sample that was sequenced in a study of beta chain features in type 1 diabetes (dated 2018 in TCRdb). The method was the immunoSEQ multiplex PCR assay. The High Capacity cDNA Reverse Transcription Kit was used to reverse transcribe all of the isolated RNA, meaning that expressed TCRB transcripts were what got sequenced. TCRdb re-hosts the immuneACCESS table, in-frame sequences only. Its copies lack some clones; in the studies checked, an unresolved V gene accounts for under half of them, and the cause for the rest is not known. The sample table holds a few hundred thousand clones, of which about 20% were seen once. Jointly, the top ten make up under 0.05% of the sample. Sequenced sample: naive CD4+ T cells from blood. What this sample's cell subset or site label stands for: true naive CD4+ T cells. The receptors originated from a woman in her late teens or twenties in good health.

This clone appeared a few times. The chain uses TRBV29-1 and TRBJ2-7; TRBD1 aligns across 9 bases. J lost 3 bases, V lost 6 bases, and 9 bases had no gene match. Looked up from germline, CDR1 is SQVTM and CDR2 is ANQGSEA. The CDR3 sequence is 14 residues long. The CDR3 sequence: CSVKRDREVYEQYF. CDR3 DNA sequence: TGCAGCGTAAAACGGGACAGGGAGGTCTACGAGCAGTACTTC.

This rearrangement joins TRBV2 to TRBJ1-5; 10 bases align to TRBD1. The V and J ends lost 4 bases and 7 bases, in that order; junction bases with no gene match: 4. The CDR3 totals 14 residues. The V gene's germline CDR1 is SNHLY and CDR2 FYNNEI. The CDR3 bases are TGTGCCAGCAGTGGGGACAGGGGCGAACAGCCCCAGCATTTT. This codes for CASSGDRGEQPQHF. Full variable domain (rest looked up from reference TRBV2 and TRBJ1-5): EPEVTQTPSHQVTQMGQEVILRCVPISNHLYFYWYRQILGQKVEFLVSFYNNEISEKSEIFDDQFSVERPDGSNFTLKIRSTKLEDSAMYFCASSGDRGEQPQHFGDGTRLSIL.

This clone was found a few times. This rearrangement joins TRBV30 to TRBJ2-1; unclear D gene. V was clipped by 0 bases and J by 8 bases, with 29 bases between them. Germline lookup yields CDR1 GTSNPN and CDR2 SVGIG (reference sequence). This CDR3 is 19 amino acids long. CDR3: CAWSVLRHTAPGSRHEQFF. In DNA, the CDR3 is TGTGCCTGGAGTGTACTGAGACACACAGCACCCGGCAGCCGTCATGAGCAGTTCTTC.

The V call is TRBV25-1, the J call TRBJ2-7; TRBD1 aligns across 8 bases. Germline CDR1 MGHDK, CDR2 SYGVNS. The CDR3 is made up of 16 amino acids. V lost 1 base and J lost 2; bases outside the gene matches: 7. The CDR3 bases are TGTGCCAGCAGTGAATTTACTCGGACAGGGACCTACGAGCAGTACTTC. This codes for CASSEFTRTGTYEQYF.

The chain carries TRBV5-1 and TRBJ2-3, with TRBD2 as a possible D gene (6 bases). V was shortened by 0 bases and J by 8 bases, with 19 bases between the two germline ends. The CDR3 covers 16 residues. Germline V lookup: CDR1 SGHRS, CDR2 YFSETQ. The CDR3 region has the DNA TGCGCCAGCAGCTTGGACGGGGGTGGAGGGACCGGTACGCAGTATTTT. Its protein is CASSLDGGGGTGTQYF. Based on the CDR3 plus reference TRBV5-1 and TRBJ2-3, the full variable domain is KAGVTQTPRYLIKTRGQQVTLSCSPISGHRSVSWYQQTPGQGLQFLFEYFSETQRNKGNFPGRFSGRQFSNSRSEMNVSTLELGDSALYLCASSLDGGGGTGTQYFGPGTRLTVL.

The rearrangement links TRBV30 to TRBJ1-2; D is possibly TRBD1 (6 bases). Germline CDR1 and CDR2: GTSNPN and SVGIG (reference sequence). The CDR3 runs to 11 residues. V lost 2 bases and J 7 bases, leaving 8 bases between the germline ends. The CDR3 reads CAWSQDSGYTF. The DNA of the CDR3 is TGTGCCTGGAGTCAGGACAGTGGCTACACCTTC.

This chain joins TRBV7-9 and TRBJ2-1, with TRBD1 as a possible D gene (5 bases). V lost 5 bases to trimming and J lost 7 bases, with 12 bases between them. This CDR3 is built from 13 residues. CDR1 and CDR2 from the germline V gene are SEHNR and FQNEAQ (reference sequence). For the CDR3, the DNA is TGTGCCAGCAGCGTAATACAGGCAAATGAGCAGTTCTTC. It specifies CASSVIQANEQFF.

In this sample, this clone turned up a few times. In the same sample, other DNA sequences code for this CDR3. The rearrangement joins TRBV7-2 to TRBJ2-1; no definite D call. Germline V gene sequence: CDR1 SGHTA, CDR2 FQGNSA. The CDR3 sequence is 11 residues long. Trimming removed 2 bases from V and 10 bases from J, with 6 bases in between. The CDR3: CASSLSSEQFF. The CDR3 nucleotides read TGTGCCAGCAGCTTAAGTAGCGAGCAGTTCTTC.

The chain recombines TRBV30 with TRBJ1-5; D gene uncertain. Germline V gene sequence: CDR1 GTSNPN, CDR2 SVGIG (reference sequence). Trimming removed 0 bases at V and 0 bases at J, with 9 bases between. CDR3 length: 15 amino acids. The CDR3 region has the DNA TGTGCCTGGAGTGTAGGCAGGTATAGCAATCAGCCCCAGCATTTT. Translating gives CAWSVGRYSNQPQHF.

A few counts support this clone. The V call is TRBV5-1, the J call TRBJ2-1; 7 bases agree with TRBD2. The CDR3 consists of 12 residues. Germline CDR1 SGHRS, CDR2 YFSETQ. V trimming: 3 bases; J trimming: 10 bases; junction bases outside the gene matches: 4. CDR3 sequence reads: CASSSLAEEQFF. The DNA for the CDR3 is TGCGCCAGCAGCTCGCTAGCGGAAGAGCAGTTCTTC.

CDR3 nucleotides: TGTGCCAGCAGCCGTTCCGGGACAGGGGCTACAGATACGCAGTATTTT. Its translation: CASSRSGTGATDTQYF. V is TRBV13 and J is TRBJ2-3; 10 bases line up with TRBD1. Germline V CDR1 and CDR2: PRHDT, FYEKMQ (reference sequence). Trimming at V came to 5 bases and at J to 3 bases, leaving 8 bases not matched to a gene. CDR3 length: 16 residues.

The chain is built from TRBV29-1 and TRBJ2-3; D call uncertain. This CDR3 spans 12 amino acids. Trimming stripped 0 bases from V and 7 bases from J, with 8 bases between. Germline V gives CDR1 SQVTM, CDR2 ANQGSEA. CDR3 protein: CSVEDGSYTQYF. The CDR3 coding sequence is TGCAGCGTTGAAGACGGGTCATATACGCAGTATTTT.

The chain joins TRBV30 to TRBJ2-3, with D perhaps TRBD1 (5 bases). Germline-derived CDR1 and CDR2 are GTSNPN and SVGIG (reference sequence). The CDR3 length is 14 residues. V gave up 4 bases and J gave up 2 bases, with 13 bases separating them. CDR3 region: CAWNPGQITDTQYF. The DNA for the CDR3 is TGTGCCTGGAATCCAGGGCAGATCACAGATACGCAGTATTTT.

A word on this clone: Without the conserved terminal phenylalanine or tryptophan, this CDR3 likely stems from a read error. It is unclear where the CDR3 begins or ends on the DNA, so no DNA is shown, and the CDR3 is as TCRdb lists it. The rearrangement uses TRBV7-6 and TRBJ2-3; TRBD2 was called by the table and not checked on the DNA. Per the germline V gene, CDR1 is SGHVS and CDR2 is FNYEAQ. The CDR3 is 10 amino acids long, termini counted. The CDR3 loop is CASSGETQVH.

This rearrangement joins TRBV20-1 to TRBJ1-1, with a tentative D call TRBD1 (6 bases). There are 11 residues in the CDR3. Trimming left V 6 bases short and J 7 bases short, with 12 bases between. CDR1 and CDR2 from the germline V gene are DFQATT and SNEGSKA (reference sequence). CDR3: CSAGGEGEAFF. CDR3 coding DNA: TGCAGTGCAGGGGGTGAGGGTGAAGCTTTCTTT.

V gene TRBV6-5 combines with J gene TRBJ2-3, with 12 bases identical to TRBD2. The junction had 7 bases not matched to a gene; V was cut back by 4 bases and J by 8 bases. The CDR3 has 15 residues. Germline V gene sequence: CDR1 MNHEY, CDR2 SVGAGI. The CDR3 nucleotides read TGTGCCAGCAGTTCGAAAGGACTAGCGGGAAGTACGCAGTATTTT. This codes for CASSSKGLAGSTQYF.

Turning to this clone: A read error may account for a junction end that differs from germline. The gene calls are TRBV2 and TRBJ2-2; D gene unclear. This CDR3 is built from 11 residues. Germline V gene data show CDR1 as SNHLY and CDR2 as FYNNEI. Here the CDR3 reads CASSSQAGKVF. The CDR3 nucleotides read TGTGCCAGCAGTTCCCAGGCAGGAAAGGTTTTT.

This clone has just a few counts. The chain carries TRBV10-3 and TRBJ1-4; a weak D match, TRBD1 (6 bases). This CDR3 spans 15 amino acids. The germline V gene has CDR1 ENHRY and CDR2 SYGVKD. The V and J ends lost 2 bases and 4 bases respectively, with 11 bases between them. In DNA, the CDR3 is TGTGCCATCAGTGAGCAGGACAGCTTTAATGAAAAACTGTTTTTT. Amino acids: CAISEQDSFNEKLFF.

This clone came up a few times. This sequence joins TRBV4-1 and TRBJ1-1; D ambiguous. V lost 4 bases and J lost 1, with 7 bases in between. From germline, CDR1 is MGHRA and CDR2 YSYEKL. CDR3 length: 13 amino acids. CDR3 DNA: TGCGCCAGCAGCCTCGTCCGGAACACTGAAGCTTTCTTT. Translating gives CASSLVRNTEAFF.

This clone occurred a few times. The chain couples TRBV6-6 to TRBJ1-2, with TRBD1 identical over 7 bases. The junction had 12 bases not matched to a gene; V was cut back by 7 bases and J by 7 bases. The germline V gene encodes CDR1 MNHNY and CDR2 SVGAGI (reference sequence). The CDR3 sequence is 14 residues long. CDR3 region: CASIDRQGSGGYTF. In DNA form, the CDR3 reads TGTGCCAGCATCGATCGACAGGGATCGGGTGGCTACACCTTC.

About this clone itself: This sample also contains other DNA sequences that code for the same CDR3. The rearrangement uses TRBV7-2 and TRBJ2-5; D gene uncertain. Trimming shortened V by 0 bases and J by 4 bases, and 3 bases separated the two germline ends. CDR3 length: 12 amino acids. Germline assignment: CDR1 SGHTA and CDR2 FQGNSA. As DNA, the CDR3 is TGTGCCAGCAGCTTAGCCCGAGAGACCCAGTACTTC. Translation gives CASSLARETQYF. Variable domain in full (rest from reference TRBV7-2 and TRBJ2-5): GAGVSQSPSNKVTEKGKDVELRCDPISGHTALYWYRQSLGQGLEFLIYFQGNSAPDKSGLPSDRFSAERTGGSVSTLTIQRTQQEDSAVYLCASSLARETQYFGPGTRLLVL.

This clone was found a few times. The chain combines TRBV30 with TRBJ1-4; D remains ambiguous. The germline CDR1 and CDR2 sequences are GTSNPN and SVGIG (reference sequence). This CDR3 region has 14 residues. V dropped 3 bases and J dropped 7 bases, with 15 bases sitting between them. Written as DNA, the CDR3 is TGTGCCTGGAGCCTTAAGGGTGGGAGTGAAAAACTGTTTTTT. Protein: CAWSLKGGSEKLFF.

The chain employs TRBV29-1 and TRBJ1-5; TRBD1 is a possible D gene (6 bases). CDR1 SQVTM and CDR2 ANQGSEA come from the germline V gene. This CDR3 is 13 amino acids long. The V gene lost 4 bases and the J gene lost 2 bases, with 9 bases spanning the gap. CDR3 sequence (DNA): TGCAGCGTTGGGGCAGGGGGCAATCAGCCCCAGCATTTT. Encoded protein: CSVGAGGNQPQHF.

This clone was detected only a few times. The chain links TRBV9 to TRBJ1-2; D remains ambiguous. CDR3 length: 15 residues. Trimming took off 0 bases at V and 4 bases at J, with 13 bases between the two ends. CDR1 SGDLS and CDR2 YYNGEE come from the germline V gene. CDR3 sequence: CASSVAPQIVYGYTF. The CDR3 DNA sequence: TGTGCCAGCAGCGTAGCTCCGCAGATCGTCTATGGCTACACCTTC.

As to this clone: Other DNA sequences within the sample encode an identical CDR3. This chain links TRBV7-9 with TRBJ2-1; D remains unclear. Germline CDR1 is SEHNR and CDR2 is FQNEAQ (reference sequence). Trimming shortened V by 5 bases and J by 1 base, and 3 bases separated the two germline ends. The CDR3 is 12 residues long. The CDR3 bases are TGTGCCAGCAGCCTGTCCTACAATGAGCAGTTCTTC. It codes for CASSLSYNEQFF.

The chain is built from TRBV4-2 and TRBJ2-2; D is unclear. The CDR3 length is 12 residues. Trimming left V 5 bases short and J 8 bases short, with 9 bases between. Germline loops: CDR1 LGHNA, CDR2 YNFKEQ. Here the CDR3 DNA reads TGTGCCAGCAGCGGTCGGTTTGGGGAGCTGTTTTTT. This gives the protein CASSGRFGELFF.